One and the same sample provided the 17 T cell receptor beta chains below, sequenced in a study of T cells after yellow fever vaccination. From the 5' RACE reads, TCRdb called clonotypes with MiXCR, one entry per CDR3 protein. The repertoire consists of approximately 240,000 distinct CDR3 sequences, with around 3.5% occurring once and the leading ten covering under 20%. The input for sequencing was PBMCs, taken 15 days after the yellow fever booster vaccination. Receptors originate from a man in his late teens or twenties who received the YFV17D yellow fever vaccine.

This clonotype was seen repeatedly, ten times or more. The V and J genes are TRBV20-1 and TRBJ1-5; 7 nucleotides line up with TRBD1. In germline, CDR1 is DFQATT, CDR2 SNEGSKA (reference sequence). This CDR3 is built from 17 residues. The ends lost 5 bases at V and 2 bases at J; junction bases unmatched: 15. This CDR3 reads CSAPHRQGGLGNQPQHF. CDR3 DNA: TGCAGTGCTCCTCATAGACAGGGCGGATTGGGCAATCAGCCCCAGCATTTT.

This clonotype was picked up many times. The chain has TRBV5-4 and TRBJ2-7, with 7 positions matching TRBD1. Germline V gene lookup returns CDR1 SGHNT and CDR2 YYREEE (reference sequence). Losses at the gene ends were 4 bases for V and 1 base for J; bases not matched to a gene: 8. The CDR3 is 15 amino acids. The DNA for the CDR3 is TGTGCCAGCAGCCCGGTCAGGGGGTCTTCCTACGAGCAGTACTTC. This sequence encodes CASSPVRGSSYEQYF. Combining the CDR3 with reference TRBV5-4 and TRBJ2-7 gives the whole variable domain ETGVTQSPTHLIKTRGQQVTLRCSSQSGHNTVSWYQQALGQGPQFIFQYYREEENGRGNFPPRFSGLQFPNYSSELNVNALELDDSALYLCASSPVRGSSYEQYFGPGTRLTVT.

The chain is built from TRBV14 and TRBJ2-1, with 8 nucleotides matching TRBD2. V was clipped by 4 bases and J by 8 bases; unmatched bases: 13. The length of the CDR3 is 16 residues. Germline-derived CDR1 and CDR2 are SGHDN and FVKESK. The CDR3 DNA is TGTGCCAGCAGCCGGACACTAGCGGTGGAAGGCGATGAGCAGTTCTTC. Translating it yields CASSRTLAVEGDEQFF.

This clonotype was recorded many times. This chain uses TRBV21-1 with TRBJ2-7; the table's D call of TRBD1 was not tested on the DNA. TRBV21-1 is marked as a pseudogene. The CDR3 totals 13 residues. CDR3 amino acids: CASSNTGHLQQYV. The DNA of the CDR3 is TGTGCCAGCAGCAATACTGGACACCTCCAGCAGTACGTC.

This clonotype has at least ten counts. J is TRBJ2-3 and V is TRBV7-7; TRBD2 aligns across 8 bases. Germline loops: CDR1 SSHAT, CDR2 FNYEAQ (reference sequence). This CDR3 region has 13 residues. V lost 10 bases and J lost 3; bases outside the gene matches: 6. In DNA form, the CDR3 reads TGTGCCATCCGGGGGGGGTCGACAGATACGCAGTATTTT. As protein: CAIRGGSTDTQYF.

This clonotype was counted ten times or more. The CDR3 spells CASSYQPSGSDEAFF. Here the CDR3 DNA reads TGTGCCAGCAGTTATCAACCCTCAGGGTCGGATGAAGCTTTCTTT. The chain carries TRBV6-5 and TRBJ1-1; maybe TRBD1 (5 bases). CDR3 size: 15 residues. V lost 3 bases to trimming and J lost 7 bases, with 18 bases between them. Germline V lookup: CDR1 MNHEY, CDR2 SVGAGI.

This clonotype was seen a few times. The V and J genes are TRBV6-2 or TRBV6-3 and TRBJ2-2; D not resolved. Trimming took off 2 bases at V and 0 bases at J, with 4 bases between the two ends. Germline CDR1 MNHEY, CDR2 SVGEGT. The length of the CDR3 is 14 residues. The CDR3 coding sequence is TGTGCCAGCAGTTACGGACCGAACACCGGGGAGCTGTTTTTT. Translating gives CASSYGPNTGELFF.

The table lists this clonotype with many counts. This sequence joins TRBV1 and TRBJ2-7; the table's D call, TRBD2, was not checked against the DNA. TRBV1 is a pseudogene locus. The length of the CDR3 is 15 residues. The DNA for the CDR3 is TGCACCTCTGCTAGCGGGGGCCGGAGCTCCTACGAGCAGTACGTC. Its protein is CTSASGGRSSYEQYV.

This clonotype was seen ten or more times. The rearrangement uses TRBV5-1 and TRBJ1-1; D is possibly TRBD1 (5 bases). CDR1 and CDR2 from the germline V gene are SGHRS and YFSETQ. V was pared by 0 bases and J by 0 bases, with 12 bases between. The CDR3 is made up of 16 amino acids. In DNA, the CDR3 is TGCGCCAGCAGCTTGGGGCACAGGACCATGAACACTGAAGCTTTCTTT. Encoded protein: CASSLGHRTMNTEAFF.

This clonotype was counted many times. The V gene is TRBV6-2 or TRBV6-3, the J gene TRBJ2-1; 8 bases fit TRBD2. The CDR3 contains 16 residues. Germline V gene data show CDR1 as MNHEY and CDR2 as SVGEGT. Trimming at V came to 5 bases and at J to 3 bases, leaving 9 bases not matched to a gene. The CDR3 bases are TGTGCCAGCAGTCTTAGCGGGGAGCTGCTCTACAATGAGCAGTTCTTC. Amino acids: CASSLSGELLYNEQFF.

The sample holds many counts of this clonotype. J is TRBJ2-1 and V is TRBV7-8, with D tentatively TRBD2 (6 bases). Per the germline V gene, CDR1 is SGHVS and CDR2 is FQNEAQ. The CDR3 has 16 residues. Trimming pared 6 bases from V and 5 bases from J, leaving 20 bases between. The CDR3 region is CASRQSRASDNNEQFF. The CDR3 DNA is TGTGCCAGCAGACAAAGTCGGGCTAGCGACAACAATGAGCAGTTCTTC.

This clonotype was detected ten times or more. This sequence joins TRBV3-1 and TRBJ2-3, with 8 nucleotides matching TRBD2. The CDR3 covers 15 residues. After removal of 1 base from V and 5 bases from J, the junction contained 5 bases not matched to a gene. Looked up from germline, CDR1 is LGHDT and CDR2 is YNNKEL (reference sequence). The CDR3 protein is CASSQVGLGRDTQYF. CDR3 in DNA: TGTGCCAGCAGCCAAGTGGGACTAGGCCGAGATACGCAGTATTTT.

CDR3 sequence (DNA): TGCGCCAGCAGCTTGAGGGCCATGGGCACGGATTCACCCCTCCACTTT. Protein: CASSLRAMGTDSPLHF. This sequence joins TRBV5-1 and TRBJ1-6; D not certain. Per germline, CDR1 SGHRS and CDR2 YFSETQ. The CDR3 totals 16 residues. The V and J ends lost 1 base and 8 bases respectively, with 16 bases between them.

This clonotype was seen repeatedly, ten times or more. The chain employs TRBV21-1 and TRBJ2-7. TRBV21-1 constitutes a pseudogene. The CDR3 totals 12 residues. DNA of the CDR3: TGTGCCAGCGTTAGCTTCTCCTACGAGCAGTACGTC. Translation: CASVSFSYEQYV.

This clonotype was seen many times. The J gene is TRBJ2-2, the V gene TRBV12-3 or TRBV12-4, with no clear D. The CDR3 runs to 11 residues. Trimming cost V 5 bases and J 9 bases, with 7 bases left between them. CDR3 loop: CASSIDRELFF. CDR3 sequence (DNA): TGTGCCAGCAGTATTGATCGGGAGCTGTTTTTT.

This clonotype showed up many times. This chain joins TRBV7-8 and TRBJ1-1, with D hard to call. This CDR3 is 14 amino acids long. Looked up from germline, CDR1 is SGHVS and CDR2 is FQNEAQ. Deletions cut 1 base from V and 9 bases from J, with 15 bases between. CDR3 residues: CASSLEGPYYKAFF. Here the CDR3 DNA reads TGTGCCAGCAGCTTAGAGGGTCCTTATTATAAAGCTTTCTTT.

This clonotype was counted at least ten times. The rearrangement links TRBV7-3 to TRBJ2-3; TRBD1 might be the D (6 bases). The V gene lost 4 bases and the J gene lost 5 bases, with 13 bases spanning the gap. Germline V lookup: CDR1 SGHTA, CDR2 FQGTGA. This CDR3 is 14 amino acids long. CDR3 nucleotides: TGTGCCAGCAGCTCGCCCAGGGGCCTAGATACGCAGTATTTT. This translates into CASSSPRGLDTQYF. Drawing the rest from reference TRBV7-3 and TRBJ2-3, the complete variable domain is GAGVSQTPSNKVTEKGKYVELRCDPISGHTALYWYRQSLGQGPEFLIYFQGTGAADDSGLPNDRFFAVRPEGSVSTLKIQRTERGDSAVYLCASSSPRGLDTQYFGPGTRLTVL.